The next 25 T cell receptor beta chains were all read from a single sample in a study of cytomegalovirus exposure and HLA in healthy donors. The PCR employed 60 Vbeta primers together with 13 Jbeta primers. Sequencing used immunoSEQ multiplex PCR; TCRdb keeps in-frame clones, though not all of them. The sample shows roughly 150,000 clones, nearly 80% of them seen only once. Material for sequencing was PBMCs. These receptors all stem from a man younger than 45 in good health and CMV-seronegative.

The chain employs TRBV6-5 and TRBJ1-2, with 8 bases lining up with TRBD1. Germline assignment: CDR1 MNHEY and CDR2 SVGAGI. The CDR3 spans 14 residues. Trimming took 2 bases from V and 7 from J; bases not matched to a gene: 6. The CDR3 DNA reads as TGTGCCAGCAGTTACACGAGACAGGGGAGTGGCTACACCTTC. It codes for CASSYTRQGSGYTF.

This chain links TRBV9 with TRBJ2-2; D possibly corresponds to TRBD2 (6 bases). Germline V CDR1 and CDR2: SGDLS, YYNGEE. The CDR3 is made up of 14 amino acids. Trimming took off 4 bases at V and 8 bases at J, with 15 bases between the two ends. The DNA of the CDR3 is TGTGCCAGCAGCCCCGAGATAGGAGGGGGGGAGCTGTTTTTT. Translation gives CASSPEIGGGELFF.

The chain recombines TRBV14 with TRBJ2-2; 8 nucleotides align to TRBD1. This CDR3 has 15 residues. Germline loops: CDR1 SGHDN, CDR2 FVKESK. V trimming: 3 bases; J trimming: 6 bases; junction bases outside the gene matches: 6. CDR3 nucleotides: TGTGCCAGCAGCCAGGTTGGACAGGGACCCGGGGAGCTGTTTTTT. Translated, it gives CASSQVGQGPGELFF. Full variable domain (rest looked up from reference TRBV14 and TRBJ2-2): EAGVTQFPSHSVIEKGQTVTLRCDPISGHDNLYWYRRVMGKEIKFLLHFVKESKQDESGMPNNRFLAERTGGTYSTLKVQPAELEDSGVYFCASSQVGQGPGELFFGEGSRLTVL.

The chain joins TRBV6-5 to TRBJ1-2, with no clear D. Germline V gene lookup returns CDR1 MNHEY and CDR2 SVGAGI. V was trimmed by 6 bases and J by 8 bases, leaving 13 bases between them. CDR3 length: 12 residues. The CDR3 loop reads CASRTSLEGYTF. CDR3 coding DNA: TGTGCCAGCAGGACTAGCCTGGAGGGCTACACCTTC.

The gene calls are TRBV15 and TRBJ2-7; D call uncertain. CDR1 and CDR2 from the germline V gene are LNHNV and YYDKDF (reference sequence). V lost 0 bases and J lost 3, with 6 bases in between. The CDR3 is made up of 13 amino acids. The CDR3 here is CATSRDFVYEQYF. The DNA for the CDR3 is TGTGCCACCAGCAGAGATTTCGTCTACGAGCAGTACTTC.

Notes on this clone: In the same sample, other DNA sequences code for this CDR3. The chain uses TRBV19 and TRBJ1-1, with 7 bases lining up with TRBD1. The CDR3 contains 12 residues. Germline CDR1 and CDR2: LNHDA and SQIVND (reference sequence). After removal of 6 bases from V and 5 bases from J, the junction contained 3 bases not matched to a gene. CDR3 amino acids: CASRQGITEAFF. The CDR3 nucleotides are TGTGCCAGTAGACAGGGGATAACTGAAGCTTTCTTT. The full variable domain, in which reference TRBV19 and TRBJ1-1 provide the parts outside the CDR3, is DGGITQSPKYLFRKEGQNVTLSCEQNLNHDAMYWYRQDPGQGLRLIYYSQIVNDFQKGDIAEGYSVSREKKESFPLTVTSAQKNPTAFYLCASRQGITEAFFGQGTRLTVV.

The chain couples TRBV4-3 to TRBJ1-2, with D possibly TRBD1 on 6 matching bases. CDR3 length: 13 amino acids. V lost 4 bases and J 5 bases, leaving 11 bases between the germline ends. CDR1 LGHNA and CDR2 YSLEER come from the germline V gene. The CDR3 coding sequence is TGCGCCAGCAGCCCACAGGGTTGGTATGGCTACACCTTC. This encodes CASSPQGWYGYTF.

This clone was detected only once. The chain has TRBV5-1 and TRBJ2-7; 7 nucleotides line up with TRBD2. The germline CDR1 and CDR2 sequences are SGHRS and YFSETQ. The J segment lost 6 bases and the V segment lost 0 bases, leaving 6 bases of the junction unmatched. The CDR3 is made up of 14 amino acids. CDR3 nucleotide sequence: TGCGCCAGCAGCTTGGCTGCGGGAGCTGGCGAGCAGTACTTC. Its translation: CASSLAAGAGEQYF.

The genes are TRBV30 and TRBJ2-6; 7 bases line up with TRBD1. CDR1 is GTSNPN and CDR2 is SVGIG in the germline V gene (reference sequence). J lost 2 bases, V lost 5 bases, and 3 bases had no gene match. There are 14 residues in the CDR3. CDR3 loop: CAWSTGAGANVLTF. Here the CDR3 DNA reads TGTGCCTGGTCTACAGGGGCTGGGGCCAACGTCCTGACTTTC.

This clone was detected only once. The chain employs TRBV4-1 and TRBJ2-3, with 9 bases fitting TRBD1. J lost 2 bases, V lost 3 bases, and 3 bases had no gene match. The V gene's germline CDR1 is MGHRA and CDR2 YSYEKL. The CDR3 sequence is 15 residues long. In DNA, the CDR3 is TGCGCCAGCAGCCACGGGACAGGGAACACAGATACGCAGTATTTT. It translates to CASSHGTGNTDTQYF.

This clone has only a few counts. The rearrangement joins TRBV2 to TRBJ1-1; D ambiguous. CDR1 and CDR2 from the germline V gene are SNHLY and FYNNEI. This CDR3 is 13 amino acids long. V was trimmed by 8 bases and J by 0 bases, leaving 10 bases between them. Here the CDR3 reads CASVQIMNTEAFF. The DNA of the CDR3 is TGTGCCAGCGTACAGATAATGAACACTGAAGCTTTCTTT.

The chain employs TRBV7-2 and TRBJ1-5; D may be TRBD1 (6 bases). V gave up 1 base and J gave up 3 bases, with 7 bases separating them. CDR3 length: 14 residues. Looked up from germline, CDR1 is SGHTA and CDR2 is FQGNSA. The CDR3 DNA is TGTGCCAGCAGCTTAGGGGACATCAATCAGCCCCAGCATTTT. Translating gives CASSLGDINQPQHF. Full variable domain (remainder filled in from reference TRBV7-2 and TRBJ1-5): GAGVSQSPSNKVTEKGKDVELRCDPISGHTALYWYRQSLGQGLEFLIYFQGNSAPDKSGLPSDRFSAERTGGSVSTLTIQRTQQEDSAVYLCASSLGDINQPQHFGDGTRLSIL.

This chain joins TRBV28 and TRBJ1-1, with D uncertain. Germline values: CDR1 MDHEN, CDR2 SYDVKM. V was shortened by 1 base and J by 7 bases, with 7 bases between the two germline ends. The CDR3 spans 12 residues. The CDR3 DNA reads as TGTGCCAGCAGTTTATTGGGGAGTGAAGCTTTCTTT. Protein: CASSLLGSEAFF.

The V call is TRBV6-6, the J call TRBJ1-2, with 7 bases identical to TRBD1. CDR1 MNHNY and CDR2 SVGAGI come from the germline V gene (reference sequence). The CDR3 contains 15 residues. The junction had 7 bases not matched to a gene; V was cut back by 6 bases and J by 0 bases. As DNA, the CDR3 is TGTGCCAGCAGGAAGGACAGGCGGACTAACTATGGCTACACCTTC. Amino acid sequence: CASRKDRRTNYGYTF.

This clone was recorded only once. The V and J genes are TRBV2 and TRBJ2-3; TRBD2 aligns across 7 bases. Germline V lookup: CDR1 SNHLY, CDR2 FYNNEI. This CDR3 spans 17 amino acids. The J segment lost 0 bases and the V segment lost 3 bases, leaving 9 bases of the junction unmatched. CDR3 sequence reads: CASSDQLSGSSTDTQYF. CDR3 in DNA: TGTGCCAGCAGTGACCAACTTAGCGGGTCTAGCACAGATACGCAGTATTTT.

CDR3 residues: CASSQDLGSGSYEQYF. The CDR3 region has the DNA TGCGCCAGCAGCCAAGATCTAGGTAGCGGGTCCTACGAGCAGTACTTC. V and J are TRBV4-3 and TRBJ2-7; TRBD2 matches 7 bases. The V gene end was trimmed by 0 bases and the J gene end by 1 base; junction bases not matched to a gene: 6. This CDR3 is 16 amino acids long. Germline CDR1 is LGHNA and CDR2 is YSLEER.

The CDR3 region is CASSYSTGGYGYTF. For the CDR3, the DNA is TGTGCCAGCAGTTACTCGACAGGGGGCTATGGCTACACCTTC. The chain combines TRBV6-6 with TRBJ1-2; 9 nucleotides agree with TRBD1. Germline-derived CDR1 and CDR2 are MNHNY and SVGAGI (reference sequence). There are 14 residues in the CDR3. Unmatched junction bases numbered 0, after V lost 0 bases and J lost 4 bases.

This clone was observed once. In DNA form, the CDR3 reads TGTGCCAGCAGCCACTTAGGGGCGGCTGGGGAAAAACTGTTTTTT. It specifies CASSHLGAAGEKLFF. V usage is TRBV7-9 and J usage is TRBJ1-4; tentative D call: TRBD1 (5 bases). The CDR3 totals 15 residues. The V gene lost 5 bases and the J gene lost 8 bases, with 18 bases spanning the gap. From germline, CDR1 is SEHNR and CDR2 FQNEAQ (reference sequence).

This clone was observed a few times. The chain couples TRBV5-1 to TRBJ1-1, with 8 bases identical to TRBD1. CDR1 SGHRS and CDR2 YFSETQ come from the germline V gene. The CDR3 is 13 amino acids. V dropped 1 base and J dropped 4; count of bases not matched to a gene: 0. CDR3 DNA: TGCGCCAGCAGCTTGACAGGGGGCACTGAAGCTTTCTTT. Amino acid sequence: CASSLTGGTEAFF.

The CDR3 is CASSQGQGRYGYTF. For the CDR3, the DNA is TGTGCCAGCAGCCAGGGACAGGGGAGGTATGGCTACACCTTC. The chain joins TRBV28 to TRBJ1-2, with 10 nucleotides matching TRBD1. The CDR3 consists of 14 residues. CDR1 and CDR2 from the germline V gene are MDHEN and SYDVKM. Trimming cost V 6 bases and J 5 bases; bases outside gene matches: 6.

In its sample, this clone was seen once. The chain combines TRBV10-3 with TRBJ2-2, with 10 bases matching TRBD2. Looked up from germline, CDR1 is ENHRY and CDR2 is SYGVKD. This CDR3 contains 17 residues. V lost 6 bases, J lost 5 bases, and 12 bases stayed unmatched. The CDR3 is CAIRPRVGTSVTGELFF. The CDR3 DNA reads as TGTGCCATCAGGCCGAGGGTCGGGACTAGCGTAACCGGGGAGCTGTTTTTT.

The genes are TRBV7-9 and TRBJ2-5, with 11 bases aligning to TRBD2. Germline CDR1 and CDR2: SEHNR and FQNEAQ (reference sequence). The CDR3 length is 16 residues. With 5 bases clipped from V and 1 base from J, the junction kept 6 bases outside the gene matches. The CDR3 nucleotides read TGTGCCAGCAGCACCCAGACTAGCGGGGTCCAAGAGACCCAGTACTTC. Residues: CASSTQTSGVQETQYF.

This chain links TRBV25-1 with TRBJ2-3, with 7 positions matching TRBD2. The CDR3 sequence is 13 residues long. The V gene's germline CDR1 is MGHDK and CDR2 SYGVNS. V trimming: 7 bases; J trimming: 2 bases; junction bases outside the gene matches: 3. CDR3 sequence: CASKRDNTDTQYF. The CDR3 DNA follows: TGTGCCAGCAAGCGGGATAACACAGATACGCAGTATTTT.

The CDR3 here is CASSSGQGDEQYF. The CDR3 nucleotides read TGTGCCAGCAGTTCTGGACAGGGCGACGAGCAGTACTTC. The chain carries TRBV28 and TRBJ2-7; TRBD1 matches 8 bases. This CDR3 contains 13 residues. Germline trimming cut 4 bases from V and 5 bases from J; bases unmatched to any gene: 4. CDR1 is MDHEN and CDR2 is SYDVKM in the germline V gene.

J is TRBJ1-1 and V is TRBV30, with 9 nucleotides matching TRBD1. The CDR3 spans 16 residues. With V trimmed by 1 base and J by 3 bases, 9 bases remained unmatched. CDR1 is GTSNPN and CDR2 is SVGIG in the germline V gene (reference sequence). This chain's CDR3 is CAWSDPGQGSYTEAFF. The CDR3 DNA reads as TGTGCCTGGAGTGATCCGGGACAGGGAAGTTACACTGAAGCTTTCTTT. Together with reference TRBV30 and TRBJ1-1, the CDR3 gives the full variable domain: SQTIHQWPATLVQPVGSPLSLECTVEGTSNPNLYWYRQAAGRGLQLLFYSVGIGQISSEVPQNLSASRPQDRQFILSSKKLLLSDSGFYLCAWSDPGQGSYTEAFFGQGTRLTVV.